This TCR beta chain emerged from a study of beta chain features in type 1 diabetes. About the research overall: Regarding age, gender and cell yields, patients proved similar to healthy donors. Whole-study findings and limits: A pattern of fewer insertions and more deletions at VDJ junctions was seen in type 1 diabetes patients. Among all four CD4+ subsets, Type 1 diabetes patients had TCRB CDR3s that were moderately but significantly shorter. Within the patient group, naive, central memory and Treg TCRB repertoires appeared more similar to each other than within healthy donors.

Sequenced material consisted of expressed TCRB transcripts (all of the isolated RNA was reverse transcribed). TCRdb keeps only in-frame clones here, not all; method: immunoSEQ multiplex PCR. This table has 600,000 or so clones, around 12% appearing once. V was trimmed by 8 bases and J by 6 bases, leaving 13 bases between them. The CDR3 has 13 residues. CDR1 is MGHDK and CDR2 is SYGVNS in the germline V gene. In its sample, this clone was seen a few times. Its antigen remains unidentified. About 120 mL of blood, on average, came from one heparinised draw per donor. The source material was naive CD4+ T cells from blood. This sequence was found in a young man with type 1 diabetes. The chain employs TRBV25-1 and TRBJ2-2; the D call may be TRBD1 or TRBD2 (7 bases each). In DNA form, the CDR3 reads TGTGCCAGCCAGGGGGGGCCTGCCGGGGAGCTGTTTTTT. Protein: CASQGGPAGELFF.